This T cell receptor (beta chain) comes out of a study of cytomegalovirus exposure and HLA in healthy donors. Whole-study findings and limits: Previously analyzed data showed that most TCR beta V segments were productive at a frequency of about 87% or about 30%. TCR beta sequences numbering around 15,000 were associated with HLA alleles at 0.05 false discovery rate in a later analysis. Later analysis demonstrated an association between a missense DCLRE1C variant and TCR beta V- and J-gene trimming.

The PCR ran on 60 Vbeta and 13 Jbeta primers. Method: immunoSEQ multiplex PCR; TCRdb's copy keeps in-frame clones and lacks some. Here the sample spans tens of thousands of clones, over 65% being singletons. On this clone itself: No antigen is known for it.

Nominal health characterized the donors when sampled, though unrecorded immune exposures were likely. Sequencing was done on a sample of PBMCs. This TCR came from a woman aged 40 to 55 in good health and CMV-seropositive.

As DNA, the CDR3 is TGTGGTTCGCGACAGGGCGGCAATCAGCCCCAGCATTTT. Translated: CGSRQGGNQPQHF. V and J are TRBV28 and TRBJ1-5; 7 nucleotides align to TRBD1. The length of the CDR3 is 13 residues. Germline V gene lookup returns CDR1 MDHEN and CDR2 SYDVKM.